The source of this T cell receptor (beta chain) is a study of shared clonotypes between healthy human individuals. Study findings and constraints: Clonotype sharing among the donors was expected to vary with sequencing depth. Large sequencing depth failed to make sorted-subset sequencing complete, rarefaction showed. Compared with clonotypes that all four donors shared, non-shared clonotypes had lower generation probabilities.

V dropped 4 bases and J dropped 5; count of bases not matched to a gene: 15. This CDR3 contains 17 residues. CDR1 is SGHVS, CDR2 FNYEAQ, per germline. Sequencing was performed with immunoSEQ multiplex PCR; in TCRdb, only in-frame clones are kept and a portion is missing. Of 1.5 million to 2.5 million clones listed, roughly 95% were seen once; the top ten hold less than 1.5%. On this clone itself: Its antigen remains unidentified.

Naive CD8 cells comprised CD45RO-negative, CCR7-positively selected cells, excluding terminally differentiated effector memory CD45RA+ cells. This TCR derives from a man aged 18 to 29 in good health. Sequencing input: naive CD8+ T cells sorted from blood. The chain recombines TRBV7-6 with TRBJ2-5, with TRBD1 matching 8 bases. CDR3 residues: CASSSVGRQGAWETQYF. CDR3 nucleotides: TGTGCCAGCAGCTCCGTAGGGAGGCAGGGGGCTTGGGAGACCCAGTACTTC. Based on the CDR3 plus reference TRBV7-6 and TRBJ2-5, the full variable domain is GAGVSQSPRYKVTKRGQDVALRCDPISGHVSLYWYRQALGQGPEFLTYFNYEAQQDKSGLPNDRFSAERPEGSISTLTIQRTEQRDSAMYRCASSSVGRQGAWETQYFGPGTRLLVL.